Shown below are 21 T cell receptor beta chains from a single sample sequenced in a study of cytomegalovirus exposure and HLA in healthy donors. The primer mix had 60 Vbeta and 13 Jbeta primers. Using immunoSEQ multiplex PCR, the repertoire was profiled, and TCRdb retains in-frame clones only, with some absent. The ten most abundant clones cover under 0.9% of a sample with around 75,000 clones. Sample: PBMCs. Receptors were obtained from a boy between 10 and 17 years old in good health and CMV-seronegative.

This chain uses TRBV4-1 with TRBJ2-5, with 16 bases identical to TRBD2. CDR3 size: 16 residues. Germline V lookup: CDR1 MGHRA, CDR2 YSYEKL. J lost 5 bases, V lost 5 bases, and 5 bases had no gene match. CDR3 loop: CASSRGLAGGPETQYF. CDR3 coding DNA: TGCGCCAGCAGCAGGGGACTAGCGGGAGGGCCGGAGACCCAGTACTTC.

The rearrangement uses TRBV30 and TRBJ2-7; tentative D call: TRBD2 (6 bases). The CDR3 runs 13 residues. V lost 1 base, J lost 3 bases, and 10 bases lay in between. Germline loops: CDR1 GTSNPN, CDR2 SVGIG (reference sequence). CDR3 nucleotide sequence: TGTGCCTGGAGTGCGGGACTCGACTACGAGCAGTACTTC. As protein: CAWSAGLDYEQYF.

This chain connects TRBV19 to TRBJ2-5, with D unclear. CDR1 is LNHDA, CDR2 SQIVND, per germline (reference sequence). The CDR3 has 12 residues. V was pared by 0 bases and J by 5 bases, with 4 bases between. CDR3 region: CASSIDQETQYF. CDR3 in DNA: TGTGCCAGTAGTATAGATCAGGAGACCCAGTACTTC.

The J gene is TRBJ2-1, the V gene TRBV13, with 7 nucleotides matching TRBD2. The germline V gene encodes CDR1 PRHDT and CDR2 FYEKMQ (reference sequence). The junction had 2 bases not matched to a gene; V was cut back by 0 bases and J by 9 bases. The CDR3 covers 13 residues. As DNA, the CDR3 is TGTGCCAGCAGCTTAGGGACTAGCAGTGAGCAGTTCTTC. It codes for CASSLGTSSEQFF.

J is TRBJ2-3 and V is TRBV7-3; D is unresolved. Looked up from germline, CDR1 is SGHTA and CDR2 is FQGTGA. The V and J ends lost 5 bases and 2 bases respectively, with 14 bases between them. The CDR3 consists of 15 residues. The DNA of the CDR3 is TGTGCCAGCAGCATTATGGGCGAAAACACAGATACGCAGTATTTT. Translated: CASSIMGENTDTQYF.

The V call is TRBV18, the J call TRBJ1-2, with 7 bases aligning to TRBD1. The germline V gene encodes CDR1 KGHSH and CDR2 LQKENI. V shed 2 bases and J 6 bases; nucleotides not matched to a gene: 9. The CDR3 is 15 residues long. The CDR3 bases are TGTGCCAGCTCACCAAACAGGGGCAAGGGTGATGGCTACACCTTC. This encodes CASSPNRGKGDGYTF. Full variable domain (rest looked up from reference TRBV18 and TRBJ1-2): NAGVMQNPRHLVRRRGQEARLRCSPMKGHSHVYWYRQLPEEGLKFMVYLQKENIIDESGMPKERFSAEFPKEGPSILRIQQVVRGDSAAYFCASSPNRGKGDGYTFGSGTRLTVV.

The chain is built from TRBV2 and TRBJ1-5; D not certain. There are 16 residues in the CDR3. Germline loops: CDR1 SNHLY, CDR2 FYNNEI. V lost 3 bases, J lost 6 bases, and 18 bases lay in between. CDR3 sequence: CASSDLSSGFSQPQHF. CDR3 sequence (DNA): TGTGCCAGCAGTGACCTGTCTTCAGGTTTCAGTCAGCCCCAGCATTTT.

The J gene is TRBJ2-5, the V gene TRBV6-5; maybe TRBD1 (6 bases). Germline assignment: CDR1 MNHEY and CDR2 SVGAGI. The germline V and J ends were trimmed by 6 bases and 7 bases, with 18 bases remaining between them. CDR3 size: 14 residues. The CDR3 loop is CASSLKGHGGTQYF. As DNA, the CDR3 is TGTGCCAGCAGCCTAAAGGGACACGGCGGGACCCAGTACTTC.

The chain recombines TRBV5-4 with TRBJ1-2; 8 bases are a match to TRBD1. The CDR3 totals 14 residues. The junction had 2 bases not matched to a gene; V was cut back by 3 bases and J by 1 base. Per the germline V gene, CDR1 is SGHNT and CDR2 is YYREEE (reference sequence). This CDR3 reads CASSSDRVNYGYTF. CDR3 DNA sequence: TGTGCCAGCAGCTCGGACAGGGTTAACTATGGCTACACCTTC.

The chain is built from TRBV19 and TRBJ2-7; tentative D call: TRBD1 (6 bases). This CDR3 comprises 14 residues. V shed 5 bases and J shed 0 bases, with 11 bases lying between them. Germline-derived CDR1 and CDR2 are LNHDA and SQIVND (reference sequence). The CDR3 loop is CASSVRDNSYEQYF. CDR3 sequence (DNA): TGTGCCAGTAGTGTCCGGGACAACTCCTACGAGCAGTACTTC.

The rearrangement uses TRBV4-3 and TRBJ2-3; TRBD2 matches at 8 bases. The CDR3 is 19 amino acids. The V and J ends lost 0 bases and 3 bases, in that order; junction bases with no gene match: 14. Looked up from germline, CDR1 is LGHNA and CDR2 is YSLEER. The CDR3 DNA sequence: TGCGCCAGCAGCCAAGATCCCTATGGGAGCGGGAGTTTAACAGATACGCAGTATTTT. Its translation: CASSQDPYGSGSLTDTQYF.

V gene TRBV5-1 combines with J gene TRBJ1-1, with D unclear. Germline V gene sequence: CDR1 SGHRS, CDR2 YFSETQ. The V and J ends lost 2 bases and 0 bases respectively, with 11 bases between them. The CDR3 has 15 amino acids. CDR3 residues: CASSFNLRMNTEAFF. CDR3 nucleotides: TGCGCCAGCAGCTTTAATCTCAGGATGAACACTGAAGCTTTCTTT.

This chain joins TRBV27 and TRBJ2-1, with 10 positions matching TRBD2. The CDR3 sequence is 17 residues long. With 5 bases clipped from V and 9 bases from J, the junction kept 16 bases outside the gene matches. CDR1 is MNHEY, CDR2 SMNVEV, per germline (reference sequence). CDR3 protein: CASSPASSGRASSEQFF. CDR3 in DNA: TGTGCCAGCAGTCCAGCGTCCAGCGGGAGGGCCTCTAGTGAGCAGTTCTTC.

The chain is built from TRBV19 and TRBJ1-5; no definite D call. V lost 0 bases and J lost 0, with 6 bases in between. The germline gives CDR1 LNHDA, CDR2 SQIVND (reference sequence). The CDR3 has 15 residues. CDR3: CASSIDRYSNQPQHF. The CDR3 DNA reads TGTGCCAGTAGTATAGACCGCTATAGCAATCAGCCCCAGCATTTT.

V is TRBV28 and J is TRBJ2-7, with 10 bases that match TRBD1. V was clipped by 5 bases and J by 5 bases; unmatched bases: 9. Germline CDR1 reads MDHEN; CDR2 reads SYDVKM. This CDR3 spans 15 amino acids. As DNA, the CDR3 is TGTGCCAGCAGTAGGGGACAGGGGTGGGTCGACGAGCAGTACTTC. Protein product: CASSRGQGWVDEQYF.

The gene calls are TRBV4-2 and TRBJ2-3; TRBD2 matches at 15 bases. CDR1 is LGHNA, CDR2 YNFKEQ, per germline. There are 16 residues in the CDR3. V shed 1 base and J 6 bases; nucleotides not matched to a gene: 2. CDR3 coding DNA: TGTGCCAGCAGCCAAGGGACTAGCGGGAGGGGGGATACGCAGTATTTT. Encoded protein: CASSQGTSGRGDTQYF.

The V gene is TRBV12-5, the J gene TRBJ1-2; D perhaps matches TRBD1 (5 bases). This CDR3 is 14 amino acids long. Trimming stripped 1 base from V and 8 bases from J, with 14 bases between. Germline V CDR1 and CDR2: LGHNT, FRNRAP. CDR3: CASGLDGWTSGYTF. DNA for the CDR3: TGTGCTAGTGGTTTGGACGGGTGGACATCGGGCTACACCTTC.

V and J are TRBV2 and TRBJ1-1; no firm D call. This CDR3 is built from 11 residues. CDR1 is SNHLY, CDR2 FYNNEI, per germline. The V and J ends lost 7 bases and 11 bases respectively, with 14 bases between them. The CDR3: CASIRGSEAFF. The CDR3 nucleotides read TGTGCCAGCATACGGGGAAGCGAGGCTTTCTTT.

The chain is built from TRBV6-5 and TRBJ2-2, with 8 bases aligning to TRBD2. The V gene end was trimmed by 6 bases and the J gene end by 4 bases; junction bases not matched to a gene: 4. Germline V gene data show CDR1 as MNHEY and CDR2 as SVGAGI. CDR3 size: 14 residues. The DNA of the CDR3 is TGTGCCAGCAGCCGGGGGGGCCGCACCGGGGAGCTGTTTTTT. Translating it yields CASSRGGRTGELFF.

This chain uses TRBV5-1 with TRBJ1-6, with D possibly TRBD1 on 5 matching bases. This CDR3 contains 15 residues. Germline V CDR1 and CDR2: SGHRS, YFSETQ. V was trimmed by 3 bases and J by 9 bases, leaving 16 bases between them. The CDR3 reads CASSYGTGRGSPLHF. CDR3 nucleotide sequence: TGCGCCAGCAGCTATGGGACTGGCCGTGGTTCACCCCTCCACTTT.

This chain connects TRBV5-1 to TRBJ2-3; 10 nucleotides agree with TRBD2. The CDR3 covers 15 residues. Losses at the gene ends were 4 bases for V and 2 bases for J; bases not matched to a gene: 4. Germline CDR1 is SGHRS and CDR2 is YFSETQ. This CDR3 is CASSPGLAVTDTQYF. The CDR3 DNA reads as TGCGCCAGCAGCCCTGGACTAGCGGTCACAGATACGCAGTATTTT.